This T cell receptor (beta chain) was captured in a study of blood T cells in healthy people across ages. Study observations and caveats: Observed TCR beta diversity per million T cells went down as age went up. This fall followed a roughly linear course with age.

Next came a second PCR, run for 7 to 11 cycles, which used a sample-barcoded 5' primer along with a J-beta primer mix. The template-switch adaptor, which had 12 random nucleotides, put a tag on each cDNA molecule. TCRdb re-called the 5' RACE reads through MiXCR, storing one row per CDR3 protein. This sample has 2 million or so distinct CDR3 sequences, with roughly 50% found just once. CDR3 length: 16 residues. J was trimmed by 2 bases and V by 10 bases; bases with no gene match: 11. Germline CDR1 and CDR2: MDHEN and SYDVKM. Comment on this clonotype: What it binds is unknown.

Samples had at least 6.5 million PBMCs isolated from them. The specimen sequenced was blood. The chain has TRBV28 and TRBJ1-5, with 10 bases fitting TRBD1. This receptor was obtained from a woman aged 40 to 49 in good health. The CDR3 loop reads CAILPDRGPGNQPQHF. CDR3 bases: TGTGCCATCCTGCCCGACAGGGGGCCTGGCAATCAGCCCCAGCATTTT.